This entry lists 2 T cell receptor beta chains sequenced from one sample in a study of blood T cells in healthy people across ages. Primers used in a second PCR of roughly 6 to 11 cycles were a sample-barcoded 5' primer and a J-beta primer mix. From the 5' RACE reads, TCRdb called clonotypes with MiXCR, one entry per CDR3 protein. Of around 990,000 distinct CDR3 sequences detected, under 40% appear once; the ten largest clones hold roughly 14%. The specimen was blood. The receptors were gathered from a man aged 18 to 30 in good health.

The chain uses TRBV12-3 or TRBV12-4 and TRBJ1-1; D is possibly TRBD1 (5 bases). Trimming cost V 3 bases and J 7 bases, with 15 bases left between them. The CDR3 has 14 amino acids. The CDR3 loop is CASSFKVEGIEAFF. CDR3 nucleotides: TGTGCCAGCAGTTTTAAGGTCGAGGGGATTGAAGCTTTCTTT.

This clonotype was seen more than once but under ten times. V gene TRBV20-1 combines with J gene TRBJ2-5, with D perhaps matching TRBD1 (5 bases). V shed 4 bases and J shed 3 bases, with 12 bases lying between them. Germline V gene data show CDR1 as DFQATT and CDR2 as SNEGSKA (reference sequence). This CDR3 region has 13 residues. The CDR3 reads CSATKLGEETQYF. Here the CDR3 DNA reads TGCAGTGCTACCAAATTAGGGGAAGAGACCCAGTACTTC.